This T cell receptor (beta chain) was captured by sequencing in a study of regulatory T cells in long-lasting Graves disease. At least ten counts were recorded for this clonotype. V dropped 10 bases and J dropped 2 bases, with 15 bases sitting between them. CDR1 and CDR2 from the germline V gene are SGHRS and YFSETQ. This CDR3 comprises 13 residues. Arm-PCR of CDR3 regions and iRepertoire HTBI primers were the basis on which TCR beta libraries were built. TCRdb independently ran MiXCR on the multiplex PCR reads; one entry per CDR3 protein. The sample yields around 320,000 distinct CDR3 sequences, approximately 16% seen once. As for time point: newly diagnosed GD, antithyroid drugs for less than 3 months. Making the TCR library involved RNA that had been extracted from PBMCs. The data were also submitted as part of a second study, on T cells in Graves' hyperthyroidism and ophthalmopathy.

The V and J genes are TRBV5-1 and TRBJ1-1; D uncertain. The TCR originated in a man between 40 and 49 years old with Graves disease. The specimen was peripheral blood mononuclear cells (PBMCs), collected at new diagnosis, from a patient treated with antithyroid drugs. The CDR3 DNA reads TGCGCCTCTTCCAGGACGGCCAACACTGAAGCTTTCTTT. This sequence encodes CASSRTANTEAFF. The full variable domain, with the rest looked up from reference TRBV5-1 and TRBJ1-1, is KAGVTQTPRYLIKTRGQQVTLSCSPISGHRSVSWYQQTPGQGLQFLFEYFSETQRNKGNFPGRFSGRQFSNSRSEMNVSTLELGDSALYLCASSRTANTEAFFGQGTRLTVV.